This section outlines one TCR beta chain sequence together with its context. Its antigen is not known. This entry comes from a study of cytotoxic CD8 clonotypes in ibrutinib-treated CLL. Study-wide results and limits: Contraction or stability on treatment characterized the public clonotypes, which were uncommon. In comparison with age-matched healthy donors, baseline clonality was higher and tracked circulating CD8+ T-cell counts.

Cryopreserved PBMCs provided 2 to 2.5 micrograms of genomic DNA for the TCR beta libraries. Only in-frame clones appear in the TCRdb table, and some are missing; sequencing was by immunoSEQ multiplex PCR. The sample shows tens of thousands of clones, around 68% of them seen only once. In germline, CDR1 is MDHEN, CDR2 SYDVKM. This CDR3 has 13 residues. V lost 6 bases and J 2 bases, leaving 11 bases between the germline ends. The receptor's source is a human donor with chronic lymphocytic leukemia. The chain carries TRBV28 and TRBJ2-7; a weak D match, TRBD2 (5 bases). The specimen comprised PBMCs, sampled after 12 months of ibrutinib treatment. CDR3 in amino acids: CASRGRGAYEQYF. CDR3 nucleotides: TGTGCCAGCAGGGGTCGGGGAGCCTACGAGCAGTACTTC.